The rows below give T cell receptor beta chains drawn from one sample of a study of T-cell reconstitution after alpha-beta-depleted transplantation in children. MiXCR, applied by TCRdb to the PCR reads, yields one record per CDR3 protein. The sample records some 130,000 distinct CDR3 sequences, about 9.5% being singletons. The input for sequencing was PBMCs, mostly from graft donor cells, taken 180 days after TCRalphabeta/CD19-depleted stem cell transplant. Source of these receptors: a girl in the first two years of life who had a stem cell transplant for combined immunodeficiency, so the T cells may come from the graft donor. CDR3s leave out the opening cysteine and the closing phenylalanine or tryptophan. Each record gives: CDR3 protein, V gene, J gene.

ASSYPGGGGLETQY	TRBV6-2/TRBV6-3	TRBJ2-5
ASSFSGTSYEQY	TRBV12-3/TRBV12-4	TRBJ2-7
SVDQVPGTQY	TRBV29-1	TRBJ2-5
ASSHPGTPRNIQY	TRBV18	TRBJ2-4
ASSLAVVIHNEQF	TRBV5-8	TRBJ2-1
ASSLSGTGYEQF	TRBV27	TRBJ2-1
ASSLALPDTQY	TRBV7-2	TRBJ2-3
ASSYLSDREGGELF	TRBV6-2/TRBV6-3	TRBJ2-2
ASSHQFRALQETQY	TRBV7-2	TRBJ2-5
ASTQGAGPTDTQY	TRBV5-5	TRBJ2-3
ASSLRSLAGVEQY	TRBV7-2	TRBJ2-7
ASSLGTRTYNEQF	TRBV28	TRBJ2-1
SATNRGQDEQF	TRBV20-1	TRBJ2-1
SARGDSLNQPQH	TRBV20-1	TRBJ1-5
ASSQGGGNTGELF	TRBV12-3/TRBV12-4	TRBJ2-2
SAHGTVQETQY	TRBV20-1	TRBJ2-5
ASSLGRPSGDTGELF	TRBV7-2	TRBJ2-2
SATGTSNSPLH	TRBV20-1	TRBJ1-6
SVESRDRAYNEQF	TRBV29-1	TRBJ2-1
ASSPGTANQPQH	TRBV7-2	TRBJ1-5
ASSLEGADTEAF	TRBV27	TRBJ1-1
ASSQTDRATGEQY	TRBV4-3	TRBJ2-7
ASSLAGLLAKNIQY	TRBV7-2	TRBJ2-4
ASGQDFYEQY	TRBV14	TRBJ2-7
AISDRTGYGYT	TRBV10-3	TRBJ1-2
AISEVPRGRGETQY	TRBV10-3	TRBJ2-5
ASSRLGQRYEQY	TRBV6-2/TRBV6-3	TRBJ2-7
SARGDRGLNTEAF	TRBV20-1	TRBJ1-1
ASSLLGDRADEQF	TRBV3-1	TRBJ2-1
SASQGGSSYEQY	TRBV20-1	TRBJ2-7
ASSLWGGRVSTDTQY	TRBV12-3/TRBV12-4	TRBJ2-3
ASSLMTGTNEKLF	TRBV12-3/TRBV12-4	TRBJ1-4
ASSILGYGSGQPQH	TRBV7-2	TRBJ1-5
ASSPRVDTGELF	TRBV18	TRBJ2-2
SARESTDTQY	TRBV20-1	TRBJ2-3
ASSRTLAGTTDTQY	TRBV2	TRBJ2-3
ASRGTGVQY	TRBV7-9	TRBJ2-3
ASSPKKRPSYEQY	TRBV18	TRBJ2-7
ASSIAREGLSTDTQY	TRBV7-6	TRBJ2-3
ASSLSGHFNEKLF	TRBV7-2	TRBJ1-4